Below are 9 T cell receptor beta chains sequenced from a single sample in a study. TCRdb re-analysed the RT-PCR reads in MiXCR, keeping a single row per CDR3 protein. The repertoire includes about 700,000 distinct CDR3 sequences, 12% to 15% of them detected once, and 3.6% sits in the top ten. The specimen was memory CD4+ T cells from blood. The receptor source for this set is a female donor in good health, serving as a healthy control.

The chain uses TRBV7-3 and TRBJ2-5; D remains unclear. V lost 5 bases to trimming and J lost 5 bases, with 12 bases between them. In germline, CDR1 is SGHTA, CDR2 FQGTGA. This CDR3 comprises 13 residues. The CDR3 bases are TGTGCCAGCAGCACCTTCGGGTGGGAGACCCAGTACTTC. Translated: CASSTFGWETQYF.

The CDR3 loop is CSAKVVAKNIQYF. CDR3 nucleotide sequence: TGCAGTGCTAAAGTGGTAGCCAAAAACATTCAGTACTTC. The chain links TRBV20-1 to TRBJ2-4; no clear D. Looked up from germline, CDR1 is DFQATT and CDR2 is SNEGSKA (reference sequence). V was pared by 4 bases and J by 0 bases, with 7 bases between. CDR3 size: 13 residues.

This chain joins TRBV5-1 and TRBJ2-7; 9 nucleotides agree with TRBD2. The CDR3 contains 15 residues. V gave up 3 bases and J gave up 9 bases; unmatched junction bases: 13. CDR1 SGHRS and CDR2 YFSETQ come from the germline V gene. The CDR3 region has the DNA TGCGCCAGCAGCTATGGGGTAGCGGGAGTTCAAATGCAGTACTTC. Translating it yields CASSYGVAGVQMQYF.

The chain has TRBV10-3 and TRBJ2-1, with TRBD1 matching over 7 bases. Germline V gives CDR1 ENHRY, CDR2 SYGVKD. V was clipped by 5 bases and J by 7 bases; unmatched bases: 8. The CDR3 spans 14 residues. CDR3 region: CAISISTGTNEQFF. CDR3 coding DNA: TGTGCCATCAGTATTTCGACAGGGACGAATGAGCAGTTCTTC.

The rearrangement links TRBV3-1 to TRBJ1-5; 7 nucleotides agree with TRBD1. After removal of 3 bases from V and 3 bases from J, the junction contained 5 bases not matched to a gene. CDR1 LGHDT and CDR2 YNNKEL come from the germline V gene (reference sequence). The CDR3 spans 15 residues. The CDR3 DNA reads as TGTGCCAGCAGCCAGGCCGGGACAGACAATCAGCCCCAGCATTTT. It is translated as CASSQAGTDNQPQHF. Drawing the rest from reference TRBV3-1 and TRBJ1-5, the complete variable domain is DTAVSQTPKYLVTQMGNDKSIKCEQNLGHDTMYWYKQDSKKFLKIMFSYNNKELIINETVPNRFSPKSPDKAHLNLHINSLELGDSAVYFCASSQAGTDNQPQHFGDGTRLSIL.

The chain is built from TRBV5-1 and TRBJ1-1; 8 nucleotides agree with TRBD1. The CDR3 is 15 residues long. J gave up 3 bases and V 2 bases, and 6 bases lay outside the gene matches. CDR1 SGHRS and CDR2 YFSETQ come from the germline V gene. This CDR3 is CASSFTGGEDTEAFF. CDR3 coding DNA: TGCGCCAGCAGCTTTACAGGGGGTGAGGACACTGAAGCTTTCTTT.

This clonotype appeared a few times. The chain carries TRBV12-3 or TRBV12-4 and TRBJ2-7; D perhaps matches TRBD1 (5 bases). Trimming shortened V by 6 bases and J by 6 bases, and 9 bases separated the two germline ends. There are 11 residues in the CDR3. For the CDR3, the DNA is TGTGCCAGCAGAAGGGGCGTCGAGCAGTACTTC. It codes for CASRRGVEQYF.

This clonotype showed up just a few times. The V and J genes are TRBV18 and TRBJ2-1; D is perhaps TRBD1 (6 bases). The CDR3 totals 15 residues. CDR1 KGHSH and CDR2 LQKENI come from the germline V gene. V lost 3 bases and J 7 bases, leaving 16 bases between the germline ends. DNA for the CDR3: TGTGCCAGCTCACCCCCCGTGGGGGCACCGAATGAGCAGTTCTTC. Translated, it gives CASSPPVGAPNEQFF.

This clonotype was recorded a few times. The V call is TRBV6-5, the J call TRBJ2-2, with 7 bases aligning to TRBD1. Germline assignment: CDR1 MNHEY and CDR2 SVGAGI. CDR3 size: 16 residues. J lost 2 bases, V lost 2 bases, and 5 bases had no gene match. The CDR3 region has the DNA TGTGCCAGCAGTTACGGGACAGTGACAAACACCGGGGAGCTGTTTTTT. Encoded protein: CASSYGTVTNTGELFF.